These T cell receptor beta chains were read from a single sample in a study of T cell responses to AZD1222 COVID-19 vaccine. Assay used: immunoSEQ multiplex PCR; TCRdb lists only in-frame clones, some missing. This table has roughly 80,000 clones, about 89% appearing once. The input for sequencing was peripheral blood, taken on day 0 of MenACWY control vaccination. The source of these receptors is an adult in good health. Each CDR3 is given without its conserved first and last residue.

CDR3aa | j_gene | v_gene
AWSVGSAGS | TRBJ2-7 | TRBV30
ASSPTSGGTYEQY | TRBJ2-7 | TRBV7-3
ASSSGPRPQH | TRBJ1-5 | TRBV28
ASSLEGRTSYEQY | TRBJ2-7 | TRBV28
ASSSPGGNTIY | TRBJ1-3 | TRBV6-5
ARSRVRGKVSGNTIY | TRBJ1-3 | TRBV5-3
ASSLYAPNTEAF | TRBJ1-1 | TRBV6-2/TRBV6-3
ASSWAGVREQY | TRBJ2-7 | TRBV27
ASSQDRSSRQPQH | TRBJ1-5 | TRBV3-1/TRBV3-2
ASSSIRDGNTIY | TRBJ1-3 | TRBV5-8
AWSVPGRELF | TRBJ2-2 | TRBV30
ASSQLRRGNSGNTIY | TRBJ1-3 | TRBV4-1
ASSPGLGKETQY | TRBJ2-5 | TRBV6-5
ASREDGRSTGGGYT | TRBJ1-2 | TRBV7-2
ASTSGLQGFNEKLF | TRBJ1-4 | TRBV27
ASSRGGSEKLF | TRBJ1-4 | TRBV10-1
ASSELNNYGYT | TRBJ1-2 | TRBV6-1
ASSLAPGASQPQH | TRBJ1-5 | TRBV5-1
ASSQRQGSDTEAF | TRBJ1-1 | TRBV4-3
ASSSSQVNEQF | TRBJ2-1 | TRBV27
ASSPDGGGTYT | TRBJ1-2 | TRBV3-1/TRBV3-2
ATSDSDRGLSGELF | TRBJ2-2 | TRBV24-1
ASSLERGNSPLH | TRBJ1-6 | TRBV6-5
ASSRVPRDSYYGYT | TRBJ1-2 | TRBV4-1
ASSPRGRGADTEAF | TRBJ1-1 | TRBV9
ASSAAREGHRHEQY | TRBJ2-7 | TRBV25-1
ASSLPGQPNYGYT | TRBJ1-2 | TRBV28
ASSAYSNQPQH | TRBJ1-5 | TRBV9
AWKKAGGHNEQF | TRBJ2-1 | TRBV30
ASSAHPNGLGDTEAF | TRBJ1-1 | TRBV7-3
ASRALGPNSNQPQH | TRBJ1-5 | TRBV7-9
ASSYLGTVGPQH | TRBJ1-5 | TRBV6-2/TRBV6-3
AWMPGQVENYGYT | TRBJ1-2 | TRBV30
ASSQGTATEAF | TRBJ1-1 | TRBV7-9
ASRTPNYGYT | TRBJ1-2 | TRBV19
AGPSGAGREEKLF | TRBJ1-4 | TRBV24-1
ATDRGEKLF | TRBJ1-4 | TRBV19
ASSSSGREQF | TRBJ2-1 | TRBV5-5
SVEVSLAGYEQY | TRBJ2-7 | TRBV29-1
ASSQFGGTSGGFYEQY | TRBJ2-7 | TRBV19
ASSSGGGRYEQY | TRBJ2-7 | TRBV27
ASILGTNNSPLH | TRBJ1-6 | TRBV28
ASSYTSGSGNTIY | TRBJ1-3 | TRBV5-1
ASTVGQGRQETQY | TRBJ2-5 | TRBV19
ASSFSQYEQY | TRBJ2-7 | TRBV5-1
ASSRTGGSEKLF | TRBJ1-4 | TRBV7-6
ASSEIAGGGTGELF | TRBJ2-2 | TRBV6-1
ASSPGLADNEQF | TRBJ2-1 | TRBV5-1
ASSPREITYNEQF | TRBJ2-1 | TRBV28
ASSLTGNGYT | TRBJ1-2 | TRBV12-3/TRBV12-4
ASSWELAGYNEQF | TRBJ2-1 | TRBV27
ATRNIDEDEKLF | TRBJ1-4 | TRBV15
ASSPPGTRNEQF | TRBJ2-1 | TRBV11-1
ASSVAGGRDEQY | TRBJ2-7 | TRBV9
ASSLGGGFLVYEQY | TRBJ2-7 | TRBV11-3